This TCR beta chain was captured by sequencing in a study of a mutant IDH1 vaccine in newly diagnosed glioma. Study background: In some groups vaccination began 4-6 weeks post-radiotherapy; others received it with temozolomide. Patients got radiotherapy, temozolomide, or both beforehand, and most got both. Overall study results and limits: Seemingly, top peripheral T cell clonotype changes bore no relation to pseudoprogression.

Time point defined: week 35, safety follow-up. Each dose delivered 300 ug of mutant IDH1 20-mer peptide subcutaneously with imiquimod. Donors had new IDH1-mutant astrocytomas of WHO grade 3 or 4 (ATRX-lost). A note on this clone: Its antigen is as yet unknown.

Only in-frame clones appear in the TCRdb table, and some are missing; sequencing was by immunoSEQ multiplex PCR. The repertoire holds more than 60,000 clones, with 60% to 75% as singletons. The sequence was obtained from a man between 50 and 59 years old with glioma. The sequences come from PBMCs, collected from a glioma patient whose treatment included an IDH1 peptide vaccine.

The DNA of the CDR3 is TGTGCCAGTCGCCTGGGGAGGGCAGTAGATGGCTACACCTTC. It encodes CASRLGRAVDGYTF. The chain couples TRBV19 to TRBJ1-2, with no clear D. CDR1 and CDR2 (germline): LNHDA, SQIVND (reference sequence). This CDR3 region has 14 residues. The V end was cut by 8 bases, the J end by 6 bases, with 19 bases between.